A single sample gave rise to the 22 T cell receptor beta chains below, sequenced in a study of T cell responses to AZD1222 COVID-19 vaccine. This table comes from immunoSEQ multiplex PCR, and its TCRdb copy is limited to in-frame clones, with some not included. The repertoire includes around 100,000 clones, roughly 84% of them detected once, and roughly 1.4% sits in the top ten. The sequencing used peripheral blood, collected on day 0 of AZD1222 vaccination. The receptors stem from an adult in good health.

V and J are TRBV10-3 and TRBJ1-1; maybe TRBD1 (5 bases). CDR3 length equals 15 residues. CDR1 ENHRY and CDR2 SYGVKD come from the germline V gene. Trimming left V 2 bases short and J 2 bases short, with 12 bases between. This chain's CDR3 is CAISEITGSNTEAFF. CDR3 bases: TGTGCCATCAGTGAGATTACAGGAAGCAACACTGAAGCTTTCTTT.

This clone was seen a handful of times. This chain connects TRBV7-3 to TRBJ2-1, with 13 bases aligning to TRBD2. This CDR3 region has 20 residues. Trimming removed 5 bases from V and 7 bases from J; junction bases left unmatched: 20. CDR1 and CDR2 (germline): SGHTA, FQGTGA. The CDR3 region is CASSPSGQIRTSGSQNEQFF. Here the CDR3 DNA reads TGTGCCAGCAGCCCCAGCGGACAAATAAGGACTAGCGGGAGTCAAAATGAGCAGTTCTTC. Full variable domain (rest looked up from reference TRBV7-3 and TRBJ2-1): GAGVSQTPSNKVTEKGKYVELRCDPISGHTALYWYRQSLGQGPEFLIYFQGTGAADDSGLPNDRFFAVRPEGSVSTLKIQRTERGDSAVYLCASSPSGQIRTSGSQNEQFFGPGTRLTVL.

The rearrangement joins TRBV5-1 to TRBJ2-3, with a weak D call TRBD2 (6 bases). V was clipped by 4 bases and J by 11 bases, with 26 bases between them. Germline lookup yields CDR1 SGHRS and CDR2 YFSETQ. This CDR3 has 16 amino acids. DNA for the CDR3: TGCGCCAGCAGCCCGACTCCGGGACTCTCCCAGGGCGGGCAGTATTTT. It encodes CASSPTPGLSQGGQYF.

For the CDR3, the DNA is TGTGCCAGCAGCCTAAGCTCCAATGAGCAGTTCTTC. This encodes CASSLSSNEQFF. The genes are TRBV7-3 and TRBJ2-1; D gene ambiguous. The germline V and J ends were trimmed by 5 bases and 6 bases, with 8 bases remaining between them. This CDR3 is built from 12 residues. Germline V lookup: CDR1 SGHTA, CDR2 FQGTGA.

This clone came up a few times. The V and J genes are TRBV7-3 and TRBJ2-1; no clear D gene. V was shortened by 1 base and J by 6 bases, with 7 bases between the two germline ends. There are 13 residues in the CDR3. The germline CDR1 and CDR2 sequences are SGHTA and FQGTGA. This CDR3 is CASSLRVSNEQFF. The CDR3 DNA is TGTGCCAGCAGCTTAAGGGTTTCCAATGAGCAGTTCTTC.

This rearrangement joins TRBV11-3 to TRBJ2-1; TRBD2 is a possible D gene (6 bases). Trimming took 1 base from V and 0 from J, leaving 13 bases between them. Germline V gene data show CDR1 as SGHNT and CDR2 as YENEEA. The CDR3 is 17 amino acids. CDR3 protein: CASSLGSGAGSYNEQFF. The CDR3 DNA sequence: TGTGCCAGCAGCTTAGGTAGCGGAGCAGGCTCCTACAATGAGCAGTTCTTC.

The chain has TRBV19 and TRBJ1-1; no definite D call. Germline CDR1 is LNHDA and CDR2 is SQIVND (reference sequence). V lost 5 bases and J 1 base, leaving 11 bases between the germline ends. This CDR3 region has 14 residues. The CDR3 here is CASSSSQRNTEAFF. The CDR3 bases are TGTGCCAGTAGTTCCTCACAGCGGAACACTGAAGCTTTCTTT.

The CDR3 bases are TGTGCCAGCACCGATACAGGGAAAGCTTTCTTT. Encoded protein: CASTDTGKAFF. The chain combines TRBV28 with TRBJ1-1; D is possibly TRBD1 (6 bases). Trimming took off 7 bases at V and 9 bases at J, with 12 bases between the two ends. Germline-derived CDR1 and CDR2 are MDHEN and SYDVKM. This CDR3 has 11 residues.

J is TRBJ2-7 and V is TRBV28; TRBD2 is a possible D gene (6 bases). CDR3 length: 16 residues. Trimming took 1 base from V and 5 from J, leaving 18 bases between them. Germline V gene sequence: CDR1 MDHEN, CDR2 SYDVKM. The CDR3 sequence is CASSLYRGRGMHEQYF. In DNA, the CDR3 is TGTGCCAGCAGTTTATACCGGGGACGCGGGATGCACGAGCAGTACTTC.

The genes are TRBV7-8 and TRBJ2-5, with 11 bases lining up with TRBD2. From germline, CDR1 is SGHVS and CDR2 FQNEAQ. Germline trimming cut 5 bases from V and 0 bases from J; bases unmatched to any gene: 5. This CDR3 has 16 residues. Written as DNA, the CDR3 is TGTGCCAGCAGCCGTGGGACTAGCGGATACCAAGAGACCCAGTACTTC. It specifies CASSRGTSGYQETQYF.

DNA for the CDR3: TGTGCCAGCAGGACGAGCACAGATACGCAGTATTTT. This gives the protein CASRTSTDTQYF. The genes are TRBV5-4 and TRBJ2-3; the D is unclear. The germline V gene encodes CDR1 SGHNT and CDR2 YYREEE (reference sequence). The CDR3 contains 12 residues. The germline V and J ends were trimmed by 5 bases and 0 bases, with 4 bases remaining between them.

This chain connects TRBV4-1 to TRBJ2-7; 9 nucleotides align to TRBD1. V trimming: 4 bases; J trimming: 2 bases; junction bases outside the gene matches: 3. From germline, CDR1 is MGHRA and CDR2 YSYEKL. The length of the CDR3 is 14 residues. In DNA, the CDR3 is TGCGCCAGCAGCCCCCGGACAGGGGCCTACGAGCAGTACTTC. Protein: CASSPRTGAYEQYF.

This clone was detected once. The chain carries TRBV7-2 and TRBJ2-2; the D is unclear. Germline lookup yields CDR1 SGHTA and CDR2 FQGNSA. The V and J ends lost 7 bases and 4 bases respectively, with 13 bases between them. The CDR3 is 14 amino acids. CDR3 sequence: CASTRASTTGELFF. CDR3 DNA sequence: TGTGCCAGCACTCGGGCCAGTACCACCGGGGAGCTGTTTTTT.

The rearrangement uses TRBV30 and TRBJ1-5; the D is unclear. V was clipped by 4 bases and J by 5 bases, with 12 bases between them. The CDR3 spans 13 residues. Germline V gene lookup returns CDR1 GTSNPN and CDR2 SVGIG (reference sequence). The CDR3 reads CAWNIVSDQPQHF. The CDR3 nucleotides read TGTGCCTGGAACATTGTAAGCGATCAGCCCCAGCATTTT.

The chain links TRBV3-1 (or the pseudogene TRBV3-2) to TRBJ2-3; 14 bases are shared with TRBD2. V lost 4 bases to trimming and J lost 3 bases; unmatched junction nucleotides: 3. Germline V gene lookup returns CDR1 LGHDT and CDR2 YNNKEL (reference sequence). The CDR3 loop spans 16 amino acids. The CDR3 DNA reads TGTGCCAGCAGCCCCTGGACTAGCGGGAGGACAGATACGCAGTATTTT. The encoded protein is CASSPWTSGRTDTQYF.

This chain links TRBV5-1 with TRBJ2-1; no clear D. Per the germline V gene, CDR1 is SGHRS and CDR2 is YFSETQ. Trimming took 0 bases from V and 8 from J, leaving 9 bases between them. There are 13 residues in the CDR3. CDR3 bases: TGCGCCAGCAGCTTGGGGTCGGTGGATGAGCAGTTCTTC. Encoded protein: CASSLGSVDEQFF.

The chain has TRBV7-2 and TRBJ2-7, with D perhaps matching TRBD2 (5 bases). Trimming took 2 bases from V and 0 from J, leaving 11 bases between them. The CDR3 has 15 amino acids. Per the germline V gene, CDR1 is SGHTA and CDR2 is FQGNSA. CDR3: CASSLSSLYSYEQYF. CDR3 coding DNA: TGTGCCAGCAGCTTATCTAGCTTGTACTCCTACGAGCAGTACTTC.

The CDR3 DNA reads TGTGCCAGCAGCTTGCTATCAGGGCCGAACACTGAAGCTTTCTTT. This sequence encodes CASSLLSGPNTEAFF. The chain is built from TRBV5-4 and TRBJ1-1; D perhaps matches TRBD1 (5 bases). CDR3 length equals 15 residues. CDR1 and CDR2 (germline): SGHNT, YYREEE (reference sequence). V was cut by 1 base and J by 1 base, with 11 bases left in between.

This clone was observed once. The chain joins TRBV15 to TRBJ2-7, with D unclear. This CDR3 comprises 14 residues. The V gene's germline CDR1 is LNHNV and CDR2 YYDKDF (reference sequence). V was pared by 0 bases and J by 6 bases, with 12 bases between. The CDR3: CATSREQTGREQYF. For the CDR3, the DNA is TGTGCCACCAGCAGAGAACAAACTGGACGCGAGCAGTACTTC.

The rearrangement joins TRBV27 to TRBJ2-5; maybe TRBD2 (5 bases). V shed 8 bases and J shed 5 bases, with 15 bases lying between them. CDR1 MNHEY and CDR2 SMNVEV come from the germline V gene (reference sequence). This CDR3 is built from 13 residues. The CDR3 DNA sequence: TGTGCCAGCTCCACCTACACGGGGGAGACCCAGTACTTC. It encodes CASSTYTGETQYF.

This chain connects TRBV7-2 to TRBJ1-5, with a weak D call TRBD1 (6 bases). The germline V gene encodes CDR1 SGHTA and CDR2 FQGNSA. This CDR3 has 18 amino acids. The germline V and J ends were trimmed by 5 bases and 1 base, with 21 bases remaining between them. The chain's CDR3 is CASSTSRQEGVSNQPQHF. CDR3 bases: TGTGCCAGCAGCACCTCAAGACAGGAGGGAGTGAGCAATCAGCCCCAGCATTTT. Supplemented by reference TRBV7-2 and TRBJ1-5, the full variable domain reads GAGVSQSPSNKVTEKGKDVELRCDPISGHTALYWYRQSLGQGLEFLIYFQGNSAPDKSGLPSDRFSAERTGGSVSTLTIQRTQQEDSAVYLCASSTSRQEGVSNQPQHFGDGTRLSIL.

The chain carries TRBV11-2 and TRBJ1-2; D unclear. The V gene's germline CDR1 is SGHAT and CDR2 FQNNGV. Trimming removed 0 bases from V and 4 bases from J, with 6 bases in between. The CDR3 sequence is 13 residues long. The CDR3 spells CASSLDHSYGYTF. The CDR3 nucleotides read TGTGCCAGCAGCTTAGATCATTCCTATGGCTACACCTTC.